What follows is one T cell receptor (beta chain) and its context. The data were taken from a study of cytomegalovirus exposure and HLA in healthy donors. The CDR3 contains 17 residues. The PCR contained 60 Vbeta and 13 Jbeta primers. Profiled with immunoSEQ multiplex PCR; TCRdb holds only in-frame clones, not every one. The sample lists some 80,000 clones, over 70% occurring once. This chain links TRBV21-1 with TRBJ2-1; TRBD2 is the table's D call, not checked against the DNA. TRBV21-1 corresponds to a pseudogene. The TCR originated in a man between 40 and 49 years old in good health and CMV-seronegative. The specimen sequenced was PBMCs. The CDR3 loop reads CASSKGFPGGGYNEQFF. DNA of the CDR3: TGTGCCAGCAGCAAAGGCTTCCCCGGTGGCGGCTACAATGAGCAGTTCTTC.